The 10 T cell receptor beta chains in this list originate from one sample, sequenced in a study of T cell changes during pregnancy in multiple sclerosis. Assay: immunoSEQ multiplex PCR; the TCRdb copy retains only in-frame clones and omits some. The sample holds around 56,000 clones, approximately 89% seen once. Sequences were derived from peripheral blood, sampled after pregnancy. Source of these receptors: a female donor with multiple sclerosis, enrolled in a pregnancy study.

The J gene is TRBJ1-5, the V gene TRBV2, with D possibly TRBD1 on 6 matching bases. CDR3 length: 14 amino acids. Trimming removed 5 bases at V and 3 bases at J, with 11 bases between. CDR1 is SNHLY and CDR2 is FYNNEI in the germline V gene. As DNA, the CDR3 is TGTGCCAGCAGTCTCGGGACAAACAATCAGCCCCAGCATTTT. Its protein product is CASSLGTNNQPQHF.

The V and J genes are TRBV5-1 and TRBJ1-2, with D maybe TRBD1 (6 bases). CDR3 length equals 14 residues. Germline V gives CDR1 SGHRS, CDR2 YFSETQ. V lost 1 base, J lost 2 bases, and 9 bases lay in between. The CDR3 DNA follows: TGCGCCAGCAGCTTGATCGACAGGAACTATGGCTACACCTTC. As protein: CASSLIDRNYGYTF. The whole variable domain, remainder taken from reference TRBV5-1 and TRBJ1-2, is KAGVTQTPRYLIKTRGQQVTLSCSPISGHRSVSWYQQTPGQGLQFLFEYFSETQRNKGNFPGRFSGRQFSNSRSEMNVSTLELGDSALYLCASSLIDRNYGYTFGSGTRLTVV.

This chain links TRBV5-1 with TRBJ2-5, with TRBD2 identical over 9 bases. Germline CDR1 and CDR2: SGHRS and YFSETQ. The junction had 11 bases not matched to a gene; V was cut back by 3 bases and J by 8 bases. This CDR3 region has 15 residues. CDR3 protein: CASSSRPGTSSTQYF. As DNA, the CDR3 is TGCGCCAGCAGCTCCAGGCCCGGGACTAGCTCTACCCAGTACTTC.

The V and J genes are TRBV10-3 and TRBJ1-1; 8 nucleotides align to TRBD1. The V gene's germline CDR1 is ENHRY and CDR2 SYGVKD. The CDR3 spans 13 residues. The ends lost 10 bases at V and 1 base at J; junction bases unmatched: 5. CDR3 sequence reads: CATTGGGNTEAFF. The DNA for the CDR3 is TGTGCCACAACAGGGGGGGGGAACACTGAAGCTTTCTTT.

The V call is TRBV18, the J call TRBJ2-7; D might be TRBD1 (5 bases). Germline CDR1 is KGHSH and CDR2 is LQKENI. Trimming shortened V by 3 bases and J by 1 base, and 13 bases separated the two germline ends. The CDR3 totals 15 residues. CDR3 DNA: TGTGCCAGCTCACCCAAGACGACAGAGTCCTACGAGCAGTACTTC. Translating it yields CASSPKTTESYEQYF.

This clone was detected only once. The chain's CDR3 is CASSSRHSRGEQYF. The DNA for the CDR3 is TGTGCCAGCAGCTCCCGACATTCCAGGGGCGAGCAGTACTTC. The V and J genes are TRBV9 and TRBJ2-7; D possibly corresponds to TRBD1 (6 bases). Germline lookup yields CDR1 SGDLS and CDR2 YYNGEE. This CDR3 has 14 residues. V was shortened by 4 bases and J by 6 bases, with 17 bases between the two germline ends.

This chain links TRBV11-3 with TRBJ1-1; D is ambiguous. This CDR3 spans 14 amino acids. Trimming removed 5 bases at V and 1 base at J, with 11 bases between. Germline V gene data show CDR1 as SGHNT and CDR2 as YENEEA. In DNA, the CDR3 is TGTGCCAGCAGCCTAGGGTTCGGGAACACTGAAGCTTTCTTT. Its translation is CASSLGFGNTEAFF.

With regard to this clone: The junction does not match germline at one end; this may be a read error. This chain connects TRBV13 to TRBJ1-4; 7 nucleotides align to TRBD1. CDR3 length equals 15 residues. Germline V gene data show CDR1 as PRHDT and CDR2 as FYEKMQ (reference sequence). The CDR3 coding sequence is TGTGCCAGCAGCGTAGGACAGGCGGCTAATGAAAAACTGTTTTTT. Its protein product is CASSVGQAANEKLFF.

The chain joins TRBV20-1 to TRBJ2-7; D unclear. With 2 bases removed from V and 2 bases from J, the gap between germline ends came to 4 bases. The germline V gene has CDR1 DFQATT and CDR2 SNEGSKA (reference sequence). The CDR3 has 11 residues. The CDR3 DNA reads TGCAGTGCTAGACCTGCCTACGAGCAGTACTTC. Its translation is CSARPAYEQYF.

The chain employs TRBV7-2 and TRBJ1-1; TRBD1 is a possible D gene (5 bases). The CDR3 consists of 14 residues. CDR1 and CDR2 (germline): SGHTA, FQGNSA. V lost 1 base and J 4 bases, leaving 10 bases between the germline ends. This CDR3 is CASSLGQGITEAFF. CDR3 DNA sequence: TGTGCCAGCAGCTTAGGGCAGGGTATCACTGAAGCTTTCTTT.